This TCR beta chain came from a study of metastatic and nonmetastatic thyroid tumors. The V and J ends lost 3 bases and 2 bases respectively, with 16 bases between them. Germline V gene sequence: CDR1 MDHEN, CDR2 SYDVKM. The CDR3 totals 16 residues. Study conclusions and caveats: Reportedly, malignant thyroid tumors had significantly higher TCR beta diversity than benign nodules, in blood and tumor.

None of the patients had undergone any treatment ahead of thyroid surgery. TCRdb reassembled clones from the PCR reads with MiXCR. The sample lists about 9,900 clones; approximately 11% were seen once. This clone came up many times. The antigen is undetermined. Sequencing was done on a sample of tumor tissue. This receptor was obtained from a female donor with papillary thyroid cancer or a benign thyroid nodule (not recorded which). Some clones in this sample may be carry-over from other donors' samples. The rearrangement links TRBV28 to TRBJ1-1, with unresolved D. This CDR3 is CASSFGVDRPNTEAFF. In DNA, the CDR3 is TGTGCCAGCAGTTTTGGGGTGGACCGCCCAAACACTGAAGCTTTCTTT.